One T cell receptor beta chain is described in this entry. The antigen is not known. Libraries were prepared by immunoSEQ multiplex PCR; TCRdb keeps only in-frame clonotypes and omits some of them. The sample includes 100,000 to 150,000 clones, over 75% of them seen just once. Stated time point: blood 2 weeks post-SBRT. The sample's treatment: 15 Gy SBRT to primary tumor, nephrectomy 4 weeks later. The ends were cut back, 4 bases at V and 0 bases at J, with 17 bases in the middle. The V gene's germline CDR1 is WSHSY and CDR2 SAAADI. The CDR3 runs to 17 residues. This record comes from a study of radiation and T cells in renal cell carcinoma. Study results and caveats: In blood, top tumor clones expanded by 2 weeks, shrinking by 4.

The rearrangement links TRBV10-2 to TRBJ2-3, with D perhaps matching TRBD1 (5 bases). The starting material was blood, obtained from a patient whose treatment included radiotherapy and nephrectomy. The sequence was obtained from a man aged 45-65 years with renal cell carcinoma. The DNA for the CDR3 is TGCGCCAGCAGTGGTAGGGGATCCCCCTCTAGCACAGATACGCAGTATTTT. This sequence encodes CASSGRGSPSSTDTQYF.